One sample yielded the 17 T cell receptor beta chains listed below, sequenced in a study of control samples from healthy donors and cancer patients. Produced via immunoSEQ multiplex PCR; TCRdb's table is partial and in-frame only. This table has more than 75,000 clones, roughly 83% appearing once. Source material: PBMCs. These receptors were obtained from a man aged 70 or older with lung cancer.

J is TRBJ2-7 and V is TRBV6-5; D gene unclear. Germline values: CDR1 MNHEY, CDR2 SVGAGI. This CDR3 has 12 residues. V was cut by 6 bases and J by 4 bases, with 10 bases left in between. CDR3 DNA sequence: TGTGCCAGCAGCCCCGCGAGGTACGAGCAGTACTTC. This codes for CASSPARYEQYF.

A note on this clone: Its ends do not fully match the called genes, so a read error is possible. Different DNA sequences within this sample yield the same CDR3. The chain links TRBV5-6 to TRBJ2-3, with 9 nucleotides matching TRBD1. Germline CDR1 and CDR2: SGHDT and YYEEEE. CDR3 length: 16 residues. CDR3 in DNA: TGTGCCAGCAGCTTCGGGACAGGGCATAGCACAGATACGCAATATTTT. It translates to CASSFGTGHSTDTQYF.

This chain links TRBV5-4 with TRBJ2-6, with 12 bases matching TRBD1. The CDR3 consists of 18 residues. Trimming took 4 bases from V and 4 from J; bases not matched to a gene: 9. CDR1 and CDR2 (germline): SGHNT, YYREEE (reference sequence). The CDR3 is CASSRSGTGGSGANVLTF. The CDR3 bases are TGTGCCAGCAGCAGATCCGGGACAGGGGGCTCCGGGGCCAACGTCCTGACTTTC.

This chain links TRBV12-3 or TRBV12-4 with TRBJ2-3; D not resolved. The CDR3 is 12 residues long. With 3 bases removed from V and 5 bases from J, the gap between germline ends came to 6 bases. CDR3 sequence: CASSLYRDTQYF. The DNA for the CDR3 is TGTGCCAGCAGTTTGTACCGAGATACGCAGTATTTT.

V usage is TRBV11-2 and J usage is TRBJ1-5; a possible D gene is TRBD1 (5 bases). The CDR3 totals 16 residues. CDR1 is SGHAT and CDR2 is FQNNGV in the germline V gene. Trimming left V 0 bases short and J 5 bases short, with 14 bases between. CDR3 DNA sequence: TGTGCCAGCAGCTTAGATTACAGGTTAGGGGATCAGCCCCAGCATTTT. Its protein product is CASSLDYRLGDQPQHF.

The chain couples TRBV6-5 to TRBJ1-2; weak D call: TRBD1 (5 bases). This CDR3 is built from 13 residues. Trimming pared 7 bases from V and 5 bases from J, leaving 14 bases between. CDR1 is MNHEY and CDR2 is SVGAGI in the germline V gene. The CDR3 sequence is CASTLTEDYGYTF. The CDR3 DNA reads as TGTGCCAGCACTTTGACAGAAGATTATGGCTACACCTTC.

This sequence joins TRBV24-1 and TRBJ2-1; TRBD2 is a possible D gene (6 bases). CDR1 is KGHDR and CDR2 is SFDVKD in the germline V gene. Trimming left V 1 base short and J 8 bases short, with 17 bases between. The CDR3 is 16 residues long. The CDR3 loop reads CATSDLVDSGTHEQFF. DNA for the CDR3: TGTGCCACCAGTGATTTAGTTGATAGCGGCACACATGAGCAGTTCTTC.

This chain links TRBV30 with TRBJ2-7; D gene ambiguous. The CDR3 extends over 14 amino acids. The V gene's germline CDR1 is GTSNPN and CDR2 SVGIG (reference sequence). V shed 2 bases and J shed 3 bases, with 14 bases lying between them. The CDR3 loop reads CAWSSQHAYYEQYF. The DNA for the CDR3 is TGTGCCTGGAGTTCCCAGCACGCATACTACGAGCAGTACTTC.

The chain combines TRBV14 with TRBJ2-1; no reliable D call. Germline CDR1 reads SGHDN; CDR2 reads FVKESK. The CDR3 contains 12 residues. Trimming took off 3 bases at V and 6 bases at J, with 6 bases between the two ends. CDR3 sequence reads: CASSQTRNEQFF. The CDR3, as DNA: TGTGCCAGCAGCCAGACCCGCAATGAGCAGTTCTTC.

The V call is TRBV6-2 or TRBV6-3, the J call TRBJ1-3; D is possibly TRBD1 (6 bases). The CDR3 covers 16 residues. In germline, CDR1 is MNHEY, CDR2 SVGEGT. Trimming took off 5 bases at V and 0 bases at J, with 14 bases between the two ends. The CDR3 sequence is CASSVPGQFSGNTIYF. The CDR3 DNA reads TGTGCCAGCAGTGTTCCGGGACAATTCTCTGGAAACACCATATATTTT.

This clone was detected only once. J is TRBJ1-2 and V is TRBV27; D is undetermined. This CDR3 is built from 13 residues. V lost 6 bases, J lost 0 bases, and 8 bases lay in between. The germline CDR1 and CDR2 sequences are MNHEY and SMNVEV (reference sequence). CDR3 coding DNA: TGTGCCAGCAGCCTACAAGCTAACTATGGCTACACCTTC. Translation gives CASSLQANYGYTF.

The gene calls are TRBV19 and TRBJ1-2; 11 bases agree with TRBD1. Germline lookup yields CDR1 LNHDA and CDR2 SQIVND (reference sequence). CDR3 length equals 18 residues. Trimming cost V 5 bases and J 4 bases; bases outside gene matches: 15. CDR3 amino acids: CASSSTDRGLRGSYGYTF. CDR3 nucleotide sequence: TGTGCCAGTAGTTCCACGGACAGGGGGCTTCGGGGGAGCTATGGCTACACCTTC.

The chain employs TRBV5-6 and TRBJ2-3; D may match TRBD1 or TRBD2 (6 bases each). Germline-derived CDR1 and CDR2 are SGHDT and YYEEEE. Trimming left V 3 bases short and J 4 bases short, with 15 bases between. The CDR3 has 15 residues. The CDR3 region is CASSWGAPGADTQYF. Here the CDR3 DNA reads TGTGCCAGCAGCTGGGGGGCCCCAGGGGCAGATACGCAGTATTTT.

This clone is a singleton in its sample. The chain combines TRBV7-9 with TRBJ2-1; 12 bases are shared with TRBD2. Looked up from germline, CDR1 is SEHNR and CDR2 is FQNEAQ (reference sequence). J gave up 9 bases and V 3 bases, and 6 bases lay outside the gene matches. This CDR3 is 15 amino acids long. The CDR3 bases are TGTGCCAGCAGCTTTCTAGCGGGGGGGCCTGGTGAGCAGTTCTTC. This gives the protein CASSFLAGGPGEQFF.

The chain is built from TRBV3-1 (or the pseudogene TRBV3-2) and TRBJ1-2; unclear D gene. The CDR3 length is 16 residues. V was shortened by 2 bases and J by 0 bases, with 13 bases between the two germline ends. Germline CDR1 reads LGHDT; CDR2 reads YNNKEL (reference sequence). Here the CDR3 DNA reads TGTGCCAGCAGCCAATTCCAGAGTAAGACTAACTATGGCTACACCTTC. This encodes CASSQFQSKTNYGYTF.

V is TRBV14 and J is TRBJ2-5; D ambiguous. The CDR3 extends over 12 amino acids. The V gene lost 1 base and the J gene lost 5 bases, with 5 bases spanning the gap. Germline V CDR1 and CDR2: SGHDN, FVKESK. DNA of the CDR3: TGTGCCAGCAGCCAAGTTTTGGAGACCCAGTACTTC. This sequence encodes CASSQVLETQYF. Variable domain in full (rest from reference TRBV14 and TRBJ2-5): EAGVTQFPSHSVIEKGQTVTLRCDPISGHDNLYWYRRVMGKEIKFLLHFVKESKQDESGMPNNRFLAERTGGTYSTLKVQPAELEDSGVYFCASSQVLETQYFGPGTRLLVL.

This clone has just a few counts. The CDR3: CASRAQNYNSPLHF. CDR3 in DNA: TGTGCCAGCAGAGCCCAGAACTATAATTCACCCCTCCACTTT. This chain joins TRBV25-1 and TRBJ1-6, with D unresolved. Germline values: CDR1 MGHDK, CDR2 SYGVNS. The CDR3 extends over 14 amino acids. V was cut by 6 bases and J by 3 bases, with 9 bases left in between. Full variable domain (remainder filled in from reference TRBV25-1 and TRBJ1-6): EADIYQTPRYLVIGTGKKITLECSQTMGHDKMYWYQQDPGMELHLIHYSYGVNSTEKGDLSSESTVSRIRTEHFPLTLESARPSHTSQYLCASRAQNYNSPLHFGNGTRLTVT.